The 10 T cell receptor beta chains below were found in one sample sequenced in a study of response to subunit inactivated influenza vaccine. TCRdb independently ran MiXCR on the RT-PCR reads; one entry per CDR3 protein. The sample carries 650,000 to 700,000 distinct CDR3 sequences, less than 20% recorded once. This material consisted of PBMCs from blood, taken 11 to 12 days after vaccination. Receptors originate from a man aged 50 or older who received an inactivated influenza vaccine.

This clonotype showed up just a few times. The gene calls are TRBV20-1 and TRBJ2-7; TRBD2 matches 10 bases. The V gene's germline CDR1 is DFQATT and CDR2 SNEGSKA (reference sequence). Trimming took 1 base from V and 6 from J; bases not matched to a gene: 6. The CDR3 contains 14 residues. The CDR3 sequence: CSARVLAGVSEQYF. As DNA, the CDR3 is TGCAGTGCTAGAGTCCTAGCGGGAGTTTCCGAGCAGTACTTC.

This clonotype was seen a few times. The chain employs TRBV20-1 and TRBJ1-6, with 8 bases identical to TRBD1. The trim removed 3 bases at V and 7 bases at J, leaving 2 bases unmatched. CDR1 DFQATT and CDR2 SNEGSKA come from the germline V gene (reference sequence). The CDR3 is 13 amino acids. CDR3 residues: CSASRDRNSPLHF. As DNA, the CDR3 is TGCAGTGCTAGTAGGGACAGGAATTCACCCCTCCACTTT.

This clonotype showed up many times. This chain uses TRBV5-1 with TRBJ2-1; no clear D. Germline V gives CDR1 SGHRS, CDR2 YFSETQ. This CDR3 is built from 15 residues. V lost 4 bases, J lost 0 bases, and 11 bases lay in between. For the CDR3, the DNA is TGCGCCAGCAGCCTGGAATGGGCCTCCTACAATGAGCAGTTCTTC. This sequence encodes CASSLEWASYNEQFF.

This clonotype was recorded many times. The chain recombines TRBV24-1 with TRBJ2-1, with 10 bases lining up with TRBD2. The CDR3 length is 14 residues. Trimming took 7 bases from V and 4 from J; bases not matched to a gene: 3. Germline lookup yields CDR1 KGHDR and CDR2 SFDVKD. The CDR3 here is CATRGSGRYNEQFF. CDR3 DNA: TGTGCCACCAGGGGTAGCGGGAGGTACAATGAGCAGTTCTTC.

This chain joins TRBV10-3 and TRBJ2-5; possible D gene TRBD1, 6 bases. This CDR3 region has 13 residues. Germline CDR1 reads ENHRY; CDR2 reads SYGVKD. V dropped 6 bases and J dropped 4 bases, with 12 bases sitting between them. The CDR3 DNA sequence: TGTGCCATCAGGACTCTGGACAGAGAGACCCAGTACTTC. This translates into CAIRTLDRETQYF.

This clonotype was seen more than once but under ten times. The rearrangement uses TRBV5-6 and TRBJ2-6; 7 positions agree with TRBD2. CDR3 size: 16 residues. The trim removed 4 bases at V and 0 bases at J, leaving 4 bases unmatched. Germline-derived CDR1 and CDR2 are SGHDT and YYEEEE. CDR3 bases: TGTGCCAGCAGCCGTACGGGAGGCTCTGGGGCCAACGTCCTGACTTTC. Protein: CASSRTGGSGANVLTF.

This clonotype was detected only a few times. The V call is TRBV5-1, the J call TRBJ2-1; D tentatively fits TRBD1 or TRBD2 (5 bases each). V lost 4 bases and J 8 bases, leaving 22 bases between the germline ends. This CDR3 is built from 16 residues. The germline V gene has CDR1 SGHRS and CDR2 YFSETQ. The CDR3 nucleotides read TGCGCCAGCAGCCAGACGGTCGGGACCCTCGGGGATGAGCAGTTCTTC. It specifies CASSQTVGTLGDEQFF.

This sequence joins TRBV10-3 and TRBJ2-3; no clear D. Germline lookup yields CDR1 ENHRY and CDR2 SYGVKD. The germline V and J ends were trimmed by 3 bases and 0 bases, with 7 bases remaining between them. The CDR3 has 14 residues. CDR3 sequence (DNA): TGTGCCATCAGTGAAGGGCTTAGCACAGATACGCAGTATTTT. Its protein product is CAISEGLSTDTQYF.

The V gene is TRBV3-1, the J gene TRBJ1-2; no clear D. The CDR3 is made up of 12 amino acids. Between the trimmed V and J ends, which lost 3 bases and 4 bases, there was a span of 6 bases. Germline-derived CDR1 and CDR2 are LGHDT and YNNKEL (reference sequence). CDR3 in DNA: TGTGCCAGCAGCCAGAGTTTCTATGGCTACACCTTC. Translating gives CASSQSFYGYTF.

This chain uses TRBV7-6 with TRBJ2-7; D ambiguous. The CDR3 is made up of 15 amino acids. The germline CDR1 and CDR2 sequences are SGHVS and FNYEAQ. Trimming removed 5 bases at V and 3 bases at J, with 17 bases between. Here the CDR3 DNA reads TGTGCCAGCAGCCTAAACCCCGGACCCCTCTACGAGCAGTACTTC. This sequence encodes CASSLNPGPLYEQYF.